The source of this T cell receptor (beta chain) is a study of blood T cell repertoires in COVID-19. Original handling: Amplification of reference gene primers provided the estimated nucleated cell counts. Using immunoSEQ multiplex PCR, the repertoire was profiled, and TCRdb retains in-frame clones only, with some absent. V, J and clone size were drawn from that table, and D and trimming were deduced from the DNA. The sample records about 260,000 clones, under 90% being singletons. In terms of age and location, participants ranged from roughly 18 to 90 years and lived in about 25 US areas. Participants were placed into cohorts based on the clinical history they reported. The CDR3 runs 16 residues. The V gene's germline CDR1 is SGHDN and CDR2 FVKESK. Between the trimmed V and J ends, which lost 1 base and 5 bases, there was a span of 15 bases.

The V and J genes are TRBV14 and TRBJ2-1, with D possibly TRBD2 on 6 matching bases. The specimen sequenced was PBMCs or T cells enriched from blood (not recorded which). The receptor comes from a man younger than 40 with acute COVID-19. In DNA form, the CDR3 reads TGTGCCAGCAGCCAAGTGCTTGGACGGAGGGACAATGAGCAGTTCTTC. It codes for CASSQVLGRRDNEQFF.